The sequence of this TCR beta chain was determined in a study of blood T cell repertoires in COVID-19. Background on the study: Some COVID-19 samples were acute and others convalescent; all came from the United States, Italy and Spain.

Trimming left V 2 bases short and J 4 bases short, with 5 bases between. The CDR3 runs 13 residues. CDR1 and CDR2 from the germline V gene are MNHEY and SVGAGI. The authors' processing: From reference gene primer amplification, estimates of nucleated cell counts were derived. Libraries were prepared by immunoSEQ multiplex PCR; TCRdb keeps only in-frame clonotypes and omits some of them. V, J and clone size are those of that table, while D and trimming were read from the DNA. The table records over 60,000 clones, about 81% of them present only once. What was sequenced was peripheral blood. The TCR comes from a human donor in a cohort sampled during active COVID-19. The V call is TRBV6-5, the J call TRBJ2-2; tentatively, D is TRBD2 (5 bases). The CDR3 spells CASSYGSTGELFF. In DNA form, the CDR3 reads TGTGCCAGCAGTTACGGGAGCACCGGGGAGCTGTTTTTT.